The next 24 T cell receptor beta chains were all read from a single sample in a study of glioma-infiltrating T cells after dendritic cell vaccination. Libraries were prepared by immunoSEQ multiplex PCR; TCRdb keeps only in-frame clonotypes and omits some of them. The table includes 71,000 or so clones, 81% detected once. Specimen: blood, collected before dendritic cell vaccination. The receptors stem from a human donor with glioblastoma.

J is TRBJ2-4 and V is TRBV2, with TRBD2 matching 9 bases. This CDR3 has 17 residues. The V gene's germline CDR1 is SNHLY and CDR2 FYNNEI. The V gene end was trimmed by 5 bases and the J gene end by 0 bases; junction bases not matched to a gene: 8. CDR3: CASSHDFSGGAKNIQYF. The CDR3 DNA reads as TGTGCCAGCAGTCACGACTTTAGCGGGGGAGCCAAAAACATTCAGTACTTC.

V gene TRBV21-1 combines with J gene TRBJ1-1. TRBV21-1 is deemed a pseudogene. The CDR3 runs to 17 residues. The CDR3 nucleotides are TGTGCCAGTTCGATTCCGGGAGGTTACTCGAGGCTGACTGAAGCTTTCTTT. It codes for CASSIPGGYSRLTEAFF.

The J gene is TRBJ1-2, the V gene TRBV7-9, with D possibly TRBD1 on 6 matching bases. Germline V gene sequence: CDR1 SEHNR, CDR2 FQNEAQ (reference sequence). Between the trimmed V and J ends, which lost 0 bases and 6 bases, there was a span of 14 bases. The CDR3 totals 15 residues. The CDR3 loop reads CASSLALGGAHGYTF. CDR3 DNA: TGTGCCAGCAGCTTAGCGTTAGGGGGGGCGCATGGCTACACCTTC.

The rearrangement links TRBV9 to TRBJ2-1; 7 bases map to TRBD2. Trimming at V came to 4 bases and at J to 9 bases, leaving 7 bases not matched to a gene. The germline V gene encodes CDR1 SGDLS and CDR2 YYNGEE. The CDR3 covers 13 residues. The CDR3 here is CASSQPGLPEQFF. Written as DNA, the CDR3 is TGTGCCAGCAGCCAGCCGGGACTACCTGAGCAGTTCTTC.

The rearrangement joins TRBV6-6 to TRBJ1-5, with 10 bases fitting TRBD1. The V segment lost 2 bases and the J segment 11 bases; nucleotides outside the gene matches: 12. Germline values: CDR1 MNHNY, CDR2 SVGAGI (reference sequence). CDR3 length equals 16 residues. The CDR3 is CASSYTSGTGVGSQHF. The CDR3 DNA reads TGTGCCAGCAGTTACACCTCCGGGACAGGGGTAGGGTCCCAGCATTTT.

CDR3 loop: CASSLSRLELTENTEAFF. The CDR3 nucleotides are TGTGCCAGCAGTTTATCTCGGCTTGAGCTAACAGAGAACACTGAAGCTTTCTTT. The chain couples TRBV27 to TRBJ1-1; the D is unclear. Looked up from germline, CDR1 is MNHEY and CDR2 is SMNVEV (reference sequence). The CDR3 runs 18 residues. The V end lost 0 bases, the J end lost 1 base, and 18 bases lay between the germline ends.

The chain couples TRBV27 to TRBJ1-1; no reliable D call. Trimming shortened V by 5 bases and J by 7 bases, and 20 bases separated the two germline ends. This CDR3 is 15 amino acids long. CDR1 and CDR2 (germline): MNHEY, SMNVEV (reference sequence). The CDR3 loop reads CASSTLDGLGVEAFF. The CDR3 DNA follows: TGTGCCAGCAGTACTCTGGACGGACTGGGAGTTGAAGCTTTCTTT.

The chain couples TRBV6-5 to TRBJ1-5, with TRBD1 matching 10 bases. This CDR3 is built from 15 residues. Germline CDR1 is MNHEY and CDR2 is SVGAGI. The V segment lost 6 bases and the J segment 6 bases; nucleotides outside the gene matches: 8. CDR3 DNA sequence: TGTGCCAGCAGGGACGGGGACAGGGGACGTCAGCCCCAGCATTTT. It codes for CASRDGDRGRQPQHF.

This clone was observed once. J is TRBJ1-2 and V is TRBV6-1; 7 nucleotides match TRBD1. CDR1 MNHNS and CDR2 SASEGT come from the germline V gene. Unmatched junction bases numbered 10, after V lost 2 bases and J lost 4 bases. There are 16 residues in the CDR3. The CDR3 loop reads CASSEKADGQAYGYTF. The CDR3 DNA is TGTGCCAGCAGTGAAAAAGCCGATGGACAGGCCTATGGCTACACCTTC.

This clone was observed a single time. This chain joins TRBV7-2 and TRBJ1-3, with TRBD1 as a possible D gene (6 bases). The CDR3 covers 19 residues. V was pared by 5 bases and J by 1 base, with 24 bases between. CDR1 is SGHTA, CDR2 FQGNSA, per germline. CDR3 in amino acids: CASSTPYGAGERSGNTIYF. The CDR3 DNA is TGTGCCAGCAGCACCCCCTATGGGGCAGGGGAGCGTTCTGGAAACACCATATATTTT.

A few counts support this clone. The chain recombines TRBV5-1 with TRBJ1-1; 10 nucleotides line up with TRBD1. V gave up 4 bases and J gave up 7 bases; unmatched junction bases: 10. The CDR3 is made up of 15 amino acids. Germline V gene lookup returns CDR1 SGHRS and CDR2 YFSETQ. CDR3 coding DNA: TGCGCCAGCAGCGTGGCCCCGGGACAGGGGTTTGAAGCTTTCTTT. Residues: CASSVAPGQGFEAFF.

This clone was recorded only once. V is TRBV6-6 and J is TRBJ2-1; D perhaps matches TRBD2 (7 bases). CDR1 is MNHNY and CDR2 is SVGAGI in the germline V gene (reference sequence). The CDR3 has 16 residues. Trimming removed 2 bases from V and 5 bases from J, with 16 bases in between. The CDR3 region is CASSYGRGALDNEQFF. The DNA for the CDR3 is TGTGCCAGCAGTTACGGCCGGGGGGCCCTAGACAATGAGCAGTTCTTC.

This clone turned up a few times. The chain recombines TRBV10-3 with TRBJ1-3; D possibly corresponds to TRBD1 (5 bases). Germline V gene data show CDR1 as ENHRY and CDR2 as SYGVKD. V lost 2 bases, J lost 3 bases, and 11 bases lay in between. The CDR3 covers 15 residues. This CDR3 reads CAISEGRDYGNTIYF. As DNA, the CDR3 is TGTGCCATCAGTGAGGGCAGGGATTATGGAAACACCATATATTTT.

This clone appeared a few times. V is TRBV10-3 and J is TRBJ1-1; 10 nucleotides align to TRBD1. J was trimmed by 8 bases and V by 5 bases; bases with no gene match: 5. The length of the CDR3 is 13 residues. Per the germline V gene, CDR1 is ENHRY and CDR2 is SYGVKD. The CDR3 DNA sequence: TGTGCCATCAGTTCGACAGGGGGCGGGGAAGCTTTCTTT. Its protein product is CAISSTGGGEAFF.

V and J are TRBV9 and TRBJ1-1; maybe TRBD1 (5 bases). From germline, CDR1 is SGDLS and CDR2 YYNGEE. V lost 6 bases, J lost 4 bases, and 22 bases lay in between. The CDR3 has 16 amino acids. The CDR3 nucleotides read TGTGCCAGCACCTCCTGGGGGGAAGGCTTACTCACTGAAGCTTTCTTT. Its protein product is CASTSWGEGLLTEAFF.

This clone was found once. DNA for the CDR3: TGCAGCGTTGATGGCGTTAGCGGGGGGGTCAGCTCCTACAATGAGCAGTTCTTC. It translates to CSVDGVSGGVSSYNEQFF. This chain joins TRBV29-1 and TRBJ2-1; 11 bases align to TRBD2. CDR1 is SQVTM and CDR2 is ANQGSEA in the germline V gene. This CDR3 spans 18 amino acids. V lost 3 bases, J lost 0 bases, and 10 bases stayed unmatched.

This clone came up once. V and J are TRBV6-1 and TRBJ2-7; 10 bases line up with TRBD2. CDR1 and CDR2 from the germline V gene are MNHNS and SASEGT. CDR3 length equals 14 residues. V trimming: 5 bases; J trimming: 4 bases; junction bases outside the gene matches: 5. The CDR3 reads CASSSAGGGYEQYF. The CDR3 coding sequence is TGTGCCAGCAGTTCAGCGGGGGGGGGTTACGAGCAGTACTTC.

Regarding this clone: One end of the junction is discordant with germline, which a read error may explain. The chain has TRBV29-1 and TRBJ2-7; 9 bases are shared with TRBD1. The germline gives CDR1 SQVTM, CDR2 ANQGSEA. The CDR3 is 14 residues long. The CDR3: CSAQTVQGAHEQYF. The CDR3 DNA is TGTAGCGCCCAAACCGTACAGGGGGCCCACGAGCAGTACTTC.

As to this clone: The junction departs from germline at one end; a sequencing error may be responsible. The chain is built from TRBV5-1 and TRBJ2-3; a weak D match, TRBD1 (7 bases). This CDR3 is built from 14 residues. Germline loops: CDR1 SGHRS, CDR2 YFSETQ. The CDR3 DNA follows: TGCGTCAGCAGCTTGGAGGGGGCGGGGGATACGCAGTATTTT. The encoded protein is CVSSLEGAGDTQYF.

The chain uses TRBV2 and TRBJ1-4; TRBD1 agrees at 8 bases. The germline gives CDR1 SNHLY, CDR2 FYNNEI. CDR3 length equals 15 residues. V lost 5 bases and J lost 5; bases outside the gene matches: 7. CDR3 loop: CASSRTDRGNEKLFF. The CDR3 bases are TGTGCCAGCAGTAGAACCGACAGGGGCAATGAAAAACTGTTTTTT.

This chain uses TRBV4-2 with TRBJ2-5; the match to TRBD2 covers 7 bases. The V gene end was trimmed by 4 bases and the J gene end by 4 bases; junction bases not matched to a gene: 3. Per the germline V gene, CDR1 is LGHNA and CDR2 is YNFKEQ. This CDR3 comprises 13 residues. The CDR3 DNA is TGTGCCAGCAGCCCTGGGGGGGGAGAGACCCAGTACTTC. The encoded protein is CASSPGGGETQYF.

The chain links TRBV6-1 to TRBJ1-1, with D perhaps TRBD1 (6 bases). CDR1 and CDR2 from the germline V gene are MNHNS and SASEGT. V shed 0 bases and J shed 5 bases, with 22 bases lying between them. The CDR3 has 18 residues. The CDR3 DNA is TGTGCCAGCAGTGAAGCGCTAAACCTGGGGGGGGGCAGGACTGAAGCTTTCTTT. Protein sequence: CASSEALNLGGGRTEAFF.

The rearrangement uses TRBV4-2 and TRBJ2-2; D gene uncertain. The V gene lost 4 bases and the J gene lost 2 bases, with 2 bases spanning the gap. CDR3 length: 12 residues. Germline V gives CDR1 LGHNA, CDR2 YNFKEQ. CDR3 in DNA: TGTGCCAGCAGCCTAAACACCGGGGAGCTGTTTTTT. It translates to CASSLNTGELFF.

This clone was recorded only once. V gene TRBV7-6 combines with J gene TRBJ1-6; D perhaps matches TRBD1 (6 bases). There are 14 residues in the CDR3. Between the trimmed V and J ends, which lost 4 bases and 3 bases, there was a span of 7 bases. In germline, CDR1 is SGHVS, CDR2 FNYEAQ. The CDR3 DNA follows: TGTGCCAGCAGCTCCAGGGGCTATAATTCACCCCTCCACTTT. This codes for CASSSRGYNSPLHF. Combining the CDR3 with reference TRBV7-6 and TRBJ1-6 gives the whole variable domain GAGVSQSPRYKVTKRGQDVALRCDPISGHVSLYWYRQALGQGPEFLTYFNYEAQQDKSGLPNDRFSAERPEGSISTLTIQRTEQRDSAMYRCASSSRGYNSPLHFGNGTRLTVT.